A single T cell receptor beta chain is shown here with its context. The same CDR3 arises from other DNA sequences in this sample as well. The J segment lost 2 bases and the V segment lost 5 bases, leaving 4 bases of the junction unmatched. Germline V lookup: CDR1 LNHDA, CDR2 SQIVND (reference sequence). The CDR3 sequence is 14 residues long. This specimen comes from a study of shared clonotypes between healthy human individuals. Libraries were prepared by immunoSEQ multiplex PCR; TCRdb keeps only in-frame clonotypes and omits some of them. This table has millions of clones, over 85% appearing once. This sequence originates from a man between 18 and 29 years old in good health. Specimen: naive CD4+ T cells sorted from blood. As for subset: CD45RA+ positively selected. J is TRBJ2-7 and V is TRBV19; 9 nucleotides agree with TRBD1. The CDR3 protein is CASSARQGAYEQYF. CDR3 sequence (DNA): TGTGCCAGTAGTGCCCGACAGGGGGCCTACGAGCAGTACTTC.